This is a list of T cell receptor beta chains from one sample in a study of regulatory T cells in long-lasting Graves disease. TCRdb reanalysed the multiplex PCR reads using MiXCR and keeps one entry per CDR3 protein. Of 500,000 to 700,000 distinct CDR3 sequences in the sample, about 32% were seen once. The source material was peripheral blood mononuclear cells (PBMCs), sampled when the disease was refractory, from a patient treated with antithyroid drugs. These receptors were taken from a female donor with Graves disease. CDR3s leave out the opening cysteine and the closing phenylalanine or tryptophan. Each record gives: clone size, J gene, D gene, V gene, CDR3 protein. A D gene is named only where the DNA matches it firmly. Size values are once, few and many counts, or a class for expanded clones, and some rows have none.

clone size: -
J gene: TRBJ1-5
D gene: -
V gene: TRBV12-5
CDR3 protein: ASGLEGYNQPQH

clone size: many
J gene: TRBJ1-1
D gene: TRBD1
V gene: TRBV20-1
CDR3 protein: SAPDRANTEAF

clone size: many
J gene: TRBJ1-1
D gene: -
V gene: TRBV12-3/TRBV12-4
CDR3 protein: ASSENSRDPGGF

clone size: -
J gene: TRBJ1-1
D gene: -
V gene: TRBV3-1
CDR3 protein: ASRPSVRTNTEAF

clone size: -
J gene: TRBJ2-7
D gene: TRBD2
V gene: TRBV10-1
CDR3 protein: ASSERLAGAEEQY

clone size: few
J gene: TRBJ1-4
D gene: -
V gene: TRBV6-1
CDR3 protein: ASRKTRQTTNEKLF

clone size: many
J gene: TRBJ1-2
D gene: -
V gene: TRBV9
CDR3 protein: ARPTNGAGYGYT

clone size: many
J gene: TRBJ1-1
D gene: -
V gene: TRBV28
CDR3 protein: ASSPIGGGSGTEAF

clone size: few
J gene: TRBJ2-7
D gene: -
V gene: TRBV3-1
CDR3 protein: ASSQVVGLYSYEQY

clone size: -
J gene: TRBJ2-7
D gene: -
V gene: TRBV12-3/TRBV12-4
CDR3 protein: ASSLVLTGPGASYEQY

clone size: -
J gene: TRBJ1-1
D gene: TRBD1
V gene: TRBV12-3/TRBV12-4
CDR3 protein: ASIPDRDTEAF

clone size: few
J gene: TRBJ2-7
D gene: TRBD1
V gene: TRBV28
CDR3 protein: ASSRQGVSSYEQY

clone size: -
J gene: TRBJ1-2
D gene: -
V gene: TRBV5-1
CDR3 protein: ASSLLGQPRYGYT

clone size: many
J gene: TRBJ1-1
D gene: -
V gene: TRBV12-3/TRBV12-4
CDR3 protein: ASSFFGGYMNTEAF

clone size: -
J gene: TRBJ1-1
D gene: -
V gene: TRBV5-1
CDR3 protein: ASSSRSRGATTEAF

clone size: -
J gene: TRBJ2-5
D gene: TRBD1
V gene: TRBV11-2
CDR3 protein: ASSFAGGAKETQY

clone size: -
J gene: TRBJ1-5
D gene: -
V gene: TRBV12-3/TRBV12-4
CDR3 protein: ASSFLVGGNQPQH

clone size: -
J gene: TRBJ2-7
D gene: -
V gene: TRBV4-2
CDR3 protein: ASSQVGQNYEQY